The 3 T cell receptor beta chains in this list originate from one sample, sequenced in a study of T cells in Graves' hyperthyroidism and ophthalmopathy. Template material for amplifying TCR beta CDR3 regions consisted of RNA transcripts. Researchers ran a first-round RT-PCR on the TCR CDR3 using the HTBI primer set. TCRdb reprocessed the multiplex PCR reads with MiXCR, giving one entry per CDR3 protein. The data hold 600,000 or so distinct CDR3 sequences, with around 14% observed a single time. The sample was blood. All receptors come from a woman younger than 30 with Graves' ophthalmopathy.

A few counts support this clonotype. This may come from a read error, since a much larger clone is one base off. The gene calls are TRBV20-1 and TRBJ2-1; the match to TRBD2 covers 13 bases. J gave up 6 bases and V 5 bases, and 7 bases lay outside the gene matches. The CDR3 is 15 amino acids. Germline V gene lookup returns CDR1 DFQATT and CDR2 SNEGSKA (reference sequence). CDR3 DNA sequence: TGCAGTGCTCAGCCTGGGACTAGCGGGGCCAATGAGCAGTTCTTC. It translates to CSAQPGTSGANEQFF.

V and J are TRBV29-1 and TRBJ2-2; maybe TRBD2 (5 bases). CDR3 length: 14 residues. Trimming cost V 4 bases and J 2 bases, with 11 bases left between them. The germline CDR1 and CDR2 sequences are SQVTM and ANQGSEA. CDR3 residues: CSVGDGVNTGELFF. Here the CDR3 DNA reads TGCAGCGTTGGCGACGGGGTCAACACCGGGGAGCTGTTTTTT.

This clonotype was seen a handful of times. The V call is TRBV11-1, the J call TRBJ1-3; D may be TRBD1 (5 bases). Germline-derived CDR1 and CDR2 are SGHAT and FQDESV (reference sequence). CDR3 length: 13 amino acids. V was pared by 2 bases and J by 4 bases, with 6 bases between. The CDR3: CASSLWGGNTIYF. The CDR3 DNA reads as TGTGCCAGCAGCTTATGGGGCGGAAACACCATATATTTT.